This TCR beta chain was profiled in a study of blood T cell repertoires in COVID-19 (TCRdb year 2020). The study in broad terms: Samples covering the acute and convalescent phases of COVID-19 were provided by collaborators in the United States, Italy and Spain. The prospective study material was composed of cDNA or gDNA derived from T cells, B-cell-depleted T cells, or PBMCs. Deeply sampled blood TCRbeta repertoires from subjects exposed to, actively infected with, or recovered from COVID-19 were included in the dataset. The repertoires were made available in a free public database intended to serve as a resource for research on the immune response to SARS-CoV-2. The samples were drawn from two sources: the first 160 participants of the ongoing ImmuneRACE study, and over 1,000 subjects contributed by 6 global collaborators. A de-identified subject ID, COVID-19 status, age in years and sex were almost always included in the sample metadata. Where HLA class I and class II types were available, the types were taken from metadata supplied by the sample provider, not from assay-based typing.

The study at large found these results: The amount of clinical and demographic metadata varied by source and participant and was provided uncurated.

Each collaborating institution followed its own protocols to collect whole blood in K2EDTA tubes. For TCRbeta analysis, collaborator samples were shipped as frozen whole blood, as isolated PBMCs, or as DNA extracted from either sample type. This clone was picked up one time. Its antigen remains unidentified. No much larger clone exists at a distance of one base, and base qualities are not known. The CDR3, from cysteine to phenylalanine, totals 13 residues. Just the 39-base CDR3 DNA is kept, in frame starting at base 1. TCRbeta CDR3 regions were amplified from genomic DNA by means of the immunoSEQ Assay, a bias-controlled multiplex PCR. The paper's data handling went like this. The number of nucleated cells in each sample was estimated by amplification of reference gene primers within the assay. Sequence reads were collapsed and filtered to measure the absolute abundance of every unique TCRbeta CDR3 rearrangement. Productive Simpson clonality was computed per sample as the square root of Simpson's diversity index over productive rearrangements. The immuneACCESS repertoire file appears here via TCRdb, limited to in-frame rearrangements. These files lack a portion of the clones; in checked studies, under half of the deficit traces to unresolved V genes, and the cause of the others is not known. V, J and clone size were drawn from that table, and D and trimming were deduced from the DNA. For this sample there are around 70,000 clones; roughly 70% appear just once. The top ten clones comprise approximately 21% of the sample.

The sequence was collected from an older man with acute or convalescent COVID-19. Source material: peripheral blood. The rearrangement combines TRBV21-1 with TRBJ2-1; TRBD1 reflects the table's D call only, with no check against the DNA. TRBV21-1 is classified as a pseudogene. The DNA sequence is as follows: TGTGCCAGCAGCCTGACAGGGGGCCTTGAGCAGTTCTTC. This gives the protein CASSLTGGLEQFF.